One and the same sample provided the 3 T cell receptor beta chains below, sequenced in a study of human T cells and chemical hapten exposure. Time point described: pre-sensitization, week 0. Noted treatment: therapeutic diphenylcyclopropenone sensitization with weekly scalp DPC. TCRdb ran MiXCR on the RACE reads and lists one entry per CDR3 protein. Found here are about 70,000 distinct CDR3 sequences, about a tenth of them singletons; the top ten hold about 5.2%. Here the sequenced sample was whole blood, taken in connection with sensitization to the hapten diphenylcyclopropenone (DPC). The receptors here all came from a woman aged 45-65 years with alopecia areata. Some clones in this sample may be carry-over from other donors' samples.

The chain links TRBV11-3 to TRBJ2-1, with unresolved D. The CDR3 sequence is 15 residues long. Trimming took off 6 bases at V and 0 bases at J, with 12 bases between the two ends. Germline values: CDR1 SGHNT, CDR2 YENEEA. The CDR3 sequence is CASSSDLSSYNEQFF. The CDR3 bases are TGTGCCAGCAGTTCGGATCTGAGCTCCTACAATGAGCAGTTCTTC.

Ten or more counts support this clonotype. V is TRBV6-2 or TRBV6-3 and J is TRBJ1-5; D ambiguous. CDR1 is MNHEY and CDR2 is SVGEGT in the germline V gene. The CDR3 totals 15 residues. V gave up 10 bases and J gave up 2 bases, with 18 bases separating them. CDR3 bases: TGTGCCACCGATAAGAGGGAAAAAGGCAATCAGCCCCAGCATTTT. Translating it yields CATDKREKGNQPQHF.

This clonotype was seen ten or more times. V usage is TRBV20-1 and J usage is TRBJ2-1; D is ambiguous. The CDR3 has 14 amino acids. The germline V gene encodes CDR1 DFQATT and CDR2 SNEGSKA (reference sequence). V was shortened by 3 bases and J by 5 bases, with 14 bases between the two germline ends. The DNA of the CDR3 is TGCAGTGCTAGGCGGCAGACCCTCAACAATGAGCAGTTCTTC. Translated, it gives CSARRQTLNNEQFF.